The 7 T cell receptor beta chains below come from one sample, sequenced in a study of PD-1 blockade in classical Hodgkin lymphoma (dated by TCRdb to between 2020 and 2021). Libraries came from the immunoSEQ multiplex PCR assay. TCRdb mirrors the immuneACCESS table, restricted to in-frame sequences. Some clones are absent from its copies; in checked studies, under half trace to an unresolved V gene, and the reason for the others is unknown. The sample data list 90,000 or so clones, and about 77% of these were observed just once. The top ten clones comprise 9.4% of the sample. Read against the paper, the sample's time point label means: cycle 4 day 1 (C4D1), after 5 to 7 weeks of nivolumab. Every trial patient had relapsed following autologous stem cell transplantation, and prior brentuximab vedotin exposure was what differed among cohorts A, B and C. Sequencing used peripheral blood mononuclear cells (PBMCs), obtained before the fourth cycle of nivolumab. These TCRs come from a human donor with classical Hodgkin lymphoma.

This clone turned up a few times. The rearrangement uses TRBV11-1 and TRBJ2-7, with 8 nucleotides matching TRBD1. The CDR3 runs 15 residues. The trim removed 1 base at V and 4 bases at J, leaving 6 bases unmatched. The germline V gene has CDR1 SGHAT and CDR2 FQDESV (reference sequence). Here the CDR3 DNA reads TGTGCCAGCAGCTTAGTCGGGACAGGCCTTTACGAGCAGTACTTC. Protein: CASSLVGTGLYEQYF.

The chain joins TRBV5-6 to TRBJ2-1; 7 positions agree with TRBD1. The germline CDR1 and CDR2 sequences are SGHDT and YYEEEE. The J segment lost 4 bases and the V segment lost 4 bases, leaving 2 bases of the junction unmatched. The CDR3 is 13 amino acids. The CDR3 loop reads CASSGQEYNEQFF. The CDR3, as DNA: TGTGCCAGCAGCGGACAGGAGTACAATGAGCAGTTCTTC.

The rearrangement joins TRBV6-1 to TRBJ1-5; possible D gene TRBD1, 6 bases. CDR1 is MNHNS and CDR2 is SASEGT in the germline V gene. The V end was cut by 2 bases, the J end by 2 bases, with 10 bases between. The CDR3 consists of 15 residues. In DNA form, the CDR3 reads TGTGCCAGCAGTGAATTAGGGGGAGGCAATCAGCCCCAGCATTTT. This sequence encodes CASSELGGGNQPQHF.

The chain joins TRBV28 to TRBJ2-5; 8 bases match TRBD1. From germline, CDR1 is MDHEN and CDR2 SYDVKM. The V segment lost 5 bases and the J segment 3 bases; nucleotides outside the gene matches: 2. The CDR3 contains 13 residues. The CDR3 here is CASSTTGEETQYF. The DNA for the CDR3 is TGTGCCAGCAGTACGACAGGGGAAGAGACCCAGTACTTC.

The V and J genes are TRBV27 and TRBJ1-4; D unresolved. There are 15 residues in the CDR3. CDR1 is MNHEY and CDR2 is SMNVEV in the germline V gene (reference sequence). V shed 3 bases and J shed 6 bases, with 14 bases lying between them. Written as DNA, the CDR3 is TGTGCCAGCAGTTTGCAAGGCGCCGGGCATGAAAAACTGTTTTTT. It specifies CASSLQGAGHEKLFF.

The chain recombines TRBV19 with TRBJ2-2, with D maybe TRBD2 (5 bases). Looked up from germline, CDR1 is LNHDA and CDR2 is SQIVND (reference sequence). Trimming left V 3 bases short and J 3 bases short, with 11 bases between. This CDR3 has 15 amino acids. CDR3 sequence: CASSIRTWDTGELFF. CDR3 DNA: TGTGCCAGTAGTATCCGGACTTGGGACACCGGGGAGCTGTTTTTT.

The rearrangement links TRBV6-5 to TRBJ1-5; D may be TRBD1 (6 bases). There are 15 residues in the CDR3. CDR1 and CDR2 from the germline V gene are MNHEY and SVGAGI. V dropped 0 bases and J dropped 1 base, with 7 bases sitting between them. CDR3 residues: CASSYSGQSNQPQHF. DNA of the CDR3: TGTGCCAGCAGTTACTCTGGACAGAGCAATCAGCCCCAGCATTTT.